A selection of T cell receptor beta chains follows, all from one sample in a study of cytomegalovirus exposure and HLA in healthy donors. The table came from immunoSEQ multiplex PCR; TCRdb's copy has only in-frame clones and leaves some out. The table has some 150,000 clones, over 80% seen once. The sample comprised PBMCs. The source is a woman aged 25 to 39 in good health and CMV-seronegative. CDR3s leave out the opening cysteine and the closing phenylalanine or tryptophan. D genes are given only for firm matches. Expanded clones get a size class; other rows say once, few or many, or leave the size out.

TRBD1	NA	TRBV5-1	TRBJ2-1	ASSVYPGTGSYNEQF
NA	NA	TRBV4-3	TRBJ1-2	ASSRRAGDGYGYT
NA	few	TRBV5-6	TRBJ1-1	ASRKQGNTEAF
NA	many	TRBV30	TRBJ1-4	AWRGLGKENEKLF
NA	NA	TRBV7-2	TRBJ2-1	ASSLSRDNEQF
TRBD1	NA	TRBV25-1	TRBJ2-5	ASSEYSSGGEETQY
NA	NA	TRBV6-1	TRBJ1-5	ASSAPPTRDQPQH
TRBD2	NA	TRBV5-4	TRBJ2-3	ASSLLGLGTDTQY
NA	few	TRBV5-4	TRBJ2-7	ASSRSGRTYEQY
NA	NA	TRBV7-9	TRBJ2-5	SSSLGGSAWTQY
NA	NA	TRBV11-3	TRBJ2-2	ASSLSRVAGELF
NA	NA	TRBV21-1	TRBJ2-4	ASRLKAKNIQY
TRBD2	NA	TRBV11-2	TRBJ2-2	ASRFLAGVNTGELF
NA	few	TRBV4-3	TRBJ1-5	ASSPGGGELGQPQH
TRBD2	NA	TRBV19	TRBJ2-3	ASSSGSGDTQY
TRBD1	NA	TRBV30	TRBJ2-5	AWSGTGVKETQY
TRBD1	NA	TRBV4-1	TRBJ1-2	ASSHEPGQGAYSGYT
NA	NA	TRBV7-2	TRBJ1-5	ASSMTSLNQPQH
TRBD2	NA	TRBV7-2	TRBJ2-3	ASSLGERGGTDTQY
TRBD2	NA	TRBV30	TRBJ2-7	AWSETSGTEQY
TRBD1	NA	TRBV10-3	TRBJ1-1	AISPGQGGSTEAF
TRBD1	NA	TRBV10-3	TRBJ1-4	AISKGQGNNEKLF
TRBD1	NA	TRBV9	TRBJ1-4	ASSAEGQRYEKLF
NA	NA	TRBV7-7	TRBJ2-1	ASSLDYGGEQF
NA	NA	TRBV7-3	TRBJ2-4	ASSPGLAPNIQY
NA	NA	TRBV28	TRBJ1-2	ASSLQGGYGYT
TRBD1	once	TRBV6-4	TRBJ2-1	ASRSFDRANEQF
TRBD1	NA	TRBV7-9	TRBJ2-7	ASSPKAGQGAPSYEQY
TRBD2	few	TRBV6-5	TRBJ2-2	ASSRASGNTGELF